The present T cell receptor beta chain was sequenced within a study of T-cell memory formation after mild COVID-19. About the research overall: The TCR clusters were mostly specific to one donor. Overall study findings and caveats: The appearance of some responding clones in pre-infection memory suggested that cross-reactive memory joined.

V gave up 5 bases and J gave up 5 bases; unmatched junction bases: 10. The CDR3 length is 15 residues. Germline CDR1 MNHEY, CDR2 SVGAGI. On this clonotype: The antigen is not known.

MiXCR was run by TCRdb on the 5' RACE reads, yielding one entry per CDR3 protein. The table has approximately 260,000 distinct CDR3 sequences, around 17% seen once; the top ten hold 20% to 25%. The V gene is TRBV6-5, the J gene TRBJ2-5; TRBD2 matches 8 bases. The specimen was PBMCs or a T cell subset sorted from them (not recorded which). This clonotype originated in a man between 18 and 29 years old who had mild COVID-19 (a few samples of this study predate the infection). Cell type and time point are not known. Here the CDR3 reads CASSPPGGGGETQYF. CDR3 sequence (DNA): TGTGCCAGCAGTCCCCCGGGTGGCGGGGGGGAGACCCAGTACTTC.